Shown below are 23 T cell receptor beta chains from a single sample sequenced in a study of CD8 T cells in ankylosing spondylitis. A single record per CDR3 protein comes from TCRdb applying MiXCR to the 5' RACE reads. The profile shows around 230,000 distinct CDR3 sequences, 8.6% of them singletons. Sequenced material: blood, either unsorted or a sorted T cell fraction (not recorded which). Every receptor here comes from a male donor with ankylosing spondylitis or in good health (not recorded which).

In its sample, this clonotype was seen many times. This chain connects TRBV12-3 or TRBV12-4 to TRBJ1-2; D not resolved. V lost 3 bases to trimming and J lost 2 bases, with 10 bases between them. The CDR3 loop spans 14 amino acids. In DNA form, the CDR3 reads TGTGCCAGCAGTTTCCAGACGGGGAACTATGGCTACACCTTC. Its translation is CASSFQTGNYGYTF.

At least ten counts were recorded for this clonotype. This rearrangement joins TRBV20-1 to TRBJ2-7; 7 bases agree with TRBD1. The CDR3 covers 17 residues. V was clipped by 0 bases and J by 4 bases; unmatched bases: 15. Germline CDR1 and CDR2: DFQATT and SNEGSKA (reference sequence). This CDR3 is CSARDGQDWGLRYEQYF. The CDR3 nucleotides are TGCAGTGCTAGAGACGGACAGGATTGGGGTCTCCGTTACGAGCAGTACTTC.

There are many counts of this clonotype. V is TRBV11-2 and J is TRBJ2-3, with 10 bases identical to TRBD2. The V gene end was trimmed by 3 bases and the J gene end by 3 bases; junction bases not matched to a gene: 6. This CDR3 has 16 residues. Germline CDR1 is SGHAT and CDR2 is FQNNGV. The CDR3 bases are TGTGCCAGCAGCTTCCTAGCGGGGGCCTATACAGATACGCAGTATTTT. It specifies CASSFLAGAYTDTQYF.

This clonotype was seen many times. The rearrangement joins TRBV5-1 to TRBJ2-1; either TRBD1 or TRBD2 may supply D (5 bases each). The germline gives CDR1 SGHRS, CDR2 YFSETQ. Trimming took 4 bases from V and 2 from J, leaving 13 bases between them. This CDR3 comprises 15 residues. The CDR3 sequence: CASSPGTTAYNEQFF. In DNA, the CDR3 is TGCGCCAGCAGCCCGGGGACGACGGCCTACAATGAGCAGTTCTTC. Using reference TRBV5-1 and TRBJ2-1 for the parts outside the CDR3, the full variable domain is KAGVTQTPRYLIKTRGQQVTLSCSPISGHRSVSWYQQTPGQGLQFLFEYFSETQRNKGNFPGRFSGRQFSNSRSEMNVSTLELGDSALYLCASSPGTTAYNEQFFGPGTRLTVL.

This clonotype was picked up many times. The chain employs TRBV20-1 and TRBJ1-2; TRBD1 matches 8 bases. In germline, CDR1 is DFQATT, CDR2 SNEGSKA (reference sequence). The CDR3 is 15 residues long. V lost 2 bases to trimming and J lost 4 bases; unmatched junction nucleotides: 9. In DNA form, the CDR3 reads TGCAGTGCTAGACCCCTCGACAGGGGCTCCTATGGCTACACCTTC. This sequence encodes CSARPLDRGSYGYTF.

The chain recombines TRBV5-6 with TRBJ1-5; D is possibly TRBD1 (6 bases). The length of the CDR3 is 17 residues. Trimming cost V 4 bases and J 3 bases, with 20 bases left between them. Germline loops: CDR1 SGHDT, CDR2 YYEEEE. DNA of the CDR3: TGTGCCAGCAGCGGCCGGGGCAGGGGAAAGGTCAATCAGCCCCAGCATTTT. Amino acid sequence: CASSGRGRGKVNQPQHF.

Only a few counts were recorded for this clonotype. The rearrangement uses TRBV30 and TRBJ1-5; D is perhaps TRBD1 (6 bases). The CDR3 is 13 amino acids. V dropped 7 bases and J dropped 1 base, with 11 bases sitting between them. Germline V gene sequence: CDR1 GTSNPN, CDR2 SVGIG (reference sequence). CDR3 region: CAFTGQSNQPQHF. The CDR3 region has the DNA TGTGCCTTCACAGGGCAGAGCAATCAGCCCCAGCATTTT.

This clonotype was observed many times. The V call is TRBV7-9, the J call TRBJ1-5; D gene uncertain. V was trimmed by 4 bases and J by 4 bases, leaving 11 bases between them. The CDR3 totals 14 residues. Germline CDR1 is SEHNR and CDR2 is FQNEAQ (reference sequence). CDR3 sequence (DNA): TGTGCCAGCAGCTCCCAGGACGGTAATCAGCCCCAGCATTTT. This encodes CASSSQDGNQPQHF.

The sample holds many counts of this clonotype. The V and J genes are TRBV6-1 and TRBJ2-4, with TRBD1 matching over 9 bases. This CDR3 comprises 15 residues. The V gene's germline CDR1 is MNHNS and CDR2 SASEGT. Losses at the gene ends were 6 bases for V and 0 bases for J; bases not matched to a gene: 3. CDR3 coding DNA: TGTGCCAGCAGGGGACAGGGCCTAGCCAAAAACATTCAGTACTTC. Its translation is CASRGQGLAKNIQYF.

This clonotype was counted between two and nine times. The chain couples TRBV29-1 to TRBJ1-1; 9 bases match TRBD1. Germline CDR1 reads SQVTM; CDR2 reads ANQGSEA. The CDR3 is 15 residues long. J gave up 4 bases and V 6 bases, and 12 bases lay outside the gene matches. The CDR3 reads CSVLRSGQGSTEAFF. The CDR3 nucleotides read TGCAGCGTCCTGAGAAGTGGACAGGGGTCCACTGAAGCTTTCTTT.

The sample holds many counts of this clonotype. V and J are TRBV20-1 and TRBJ1-1; maybe TRBD1 (6 bases). Trimming shortened V by 0 bases and J by 12 bases, and 14 bases separated the two germline ends. This CDR3 has 12 amino acids. In germline, CDR1 is DFQATT, CDR2 SNEGSKA (reference sequence). The CDR3 spells CSARENYRESFF. The CDR3 bases are TGCAGTGCTAGAGAGAATTACAGGGAATCTTTCTTT.

This clonotype was detected many times. V gene TRBV5-4 combines with J gene TRBJ2-1, with D perhaps assigned TRBD1 or TRBD2 (5 bases each). V was pared by 2 bases and J by 10 bases, with 10 bases between. The V gene's germline CDR1 is SGHNT and CDR2 YYREEE (reference sequence). This CDR3 has 12 amino acids. CDR3 sequence reads: CASSFTEGEQFF. The CDR3 DNA reads TGTGCCAGCAGCTTCACTGAGGGGGAGCAGTTCTTC.

In its sample, this clonotype was seen many times. The chain uses TRBV12-3 or TRBV12-4 and TRBJ2-3; 11 positions match TRBD2. J gave up 6 bases and V 7 bases, and 12 bases lay outside the gene matches. The CDR3 is 16 amino acids. In DNA, the CDR3 is TGTGCCAGCACCCCACGGGTAGCGGGAGGGATGGATACGCAGTATTTT. Translating it yields CASTPRVAGGMDTQYF.

This clonotype was seen more than once but under ten times. This chain connects TRBV2 to TRBJ2-1; 7 nucleotides agree with TRBD1. This CDR3 spans 15 amino acids. Germline V CDR1 and CDR2: SNHLY, FYNNEI. The V segment lost 6 bases and the J segment 3 bases; nucleotides outside the gene matches: 8. The CDR3 spells CASSLGTVGYNEQFF. In DNA, the CDR3 is TGTGCCAGCAGCTTAGGGACAGTAGGCTACAATGAGCAGTTCTTC.

This clonotype was observed at least ten times. This chain joins TRBV7-2 and TRBJ1-5; perhaps TRBD1 as D (5 bases). V was pared by 5 bases and J by 8 bases, with 16 bases between. In germline, CDR1 is SGHTA, CDR2 FQGNSA. There are 14 residues in the CDR3. The CDR3 nucleotides are TGTGCCAGCAGCCAGGAACAGGTTGGAAAGCCCCAGCATTTT. Residues: CASSQEQVGKPQHF.

CDR3 sequence reads: CASSVAASGAYEQYF. Written as DNA, the CDR3 is TGTGCCAGCAGCGTAGCCGCTAGCGGAGCCTACGAGCAGTACTTC. This chain joins TRBV9 and TRBJ2-7, with 7 bases lining up with TRBD2. CDR1 is SGDLS and CDR2 is YYNGEE in the germline V gene. Germline trimming cut 0 bases from V and 2 bases from J; bases unmatched to any gene: 5. CDR3 length: 15 amino acids.

The chain combines TRBV7-6 with TRBJ2-3; 13 bases agree with TRBD2. Germline V gene sequence: CDR1 SGHVS, CDR2 FNYEAQ. The length of the CDR3 is 18 residues. The ends lost 3 bases at V and 0 bases at J; junction bases unmatched: 6. CDR3 sequence reads: CASSFGTSGAFSTDTQYF. CDR3 coding DNA: TGTGCCAGCAGCTTCGGGACTAGCGGGGCTTTTAGCACAGATACGCAGTATTTT. Supplemented by reference TRBV7-6 and TRBJ2-3, the full variable domain reads GAGVSQSPRYKVTKRGQDVALRCDPISGHVSLYWYRQALGQGPEFLTYFNYEAQQDKSGLPNDRFSAERPEGSISTLTIQRTEQRDSAMYRCASSFGTSGAFSTDTQYFGPGTRLTVL.

This clonotype appeared many times. The chain recombines TRBV20-1 with TRBJ2-2; 8 bases are shared with TRBD1. The CDR3 runs to 15 residues. J was trimmed by 10 bases and V by 0 bases; bases with no gene match: 10. Germline V gene sequence: CDR1 DFQATT, CDR2 SNEGSKA (reference sequence). The CDR3 spells CSARDPGRGREELFF. The CDR3, as DNA: TGCAGTGCTAGAGATCCCGGCAGGGGGCGCGAGGAGCTGTTTTTT.

Comment on this clonotype: One base away lies a much larger clone, so this may be a sequencing read error. The chain has TRBV10-3 and TRBJ1-2; no definite D call. V lost 3 bases and J 7 bases, leaving 12 bases between the germline ends. Germline CDR1 is ENHRY and CDR2 is SYGVKD. The CDR3 totals 13 residues. CDR3 nucleotides: TGTGCCATCAGTGACGGGGATTTCGGTGGCTACACCTTC. It codes for CAISDGDFGGYTF.

The gene calls are TRBV29-1 and TRBJ1-2; D might be TRBD1 (5 bases). The CDR3 contains 12 residues. V was trimmed by 0 bases and J by 6 bases, leaving 8 bases between them. Per germline, CDR1 SQVTM and CDR2 ANQGSEA. The CDR3 region is CSVEDGADGYTF. The CDR3 DNA sequence: TGCAGCGTTGAAGATGGGGCGGATGGCTACACCTTC.

At least ten counts were recorded for this clonotype. The J gene is TRBJ2-7, the V gene TRBV5-1, with TRBD1 identical over 9 bases. V was pared by 3 bases and J by 2 bases, with 9 bases of the junction left unmatched. The CDR3 spans 16 residues. Germline assignment: CDR1 SGHRS and CDR2 YFSETQ. The CDR3 nucleotides are TGCGCCAGCAGCTCCCTGCGGGACAGGGCGACCTACGAGCAGTACTTC. Its translation: CASSSLRDRATYEQYF.

This clonotype was seen at least ten times. The rearrangement links TRBV7-9 to TRBJ1-1; 9 nucleotides match TRBD1. The CDR3 runs 14 residues. J gave up 4 bases and V 5 bases, and 5 bases lay outside the gene matches. Germline assignment: CDR1 SEHNR and CDR2 FQNEAQ (reference sequence). CDR3 DNA: TGTGCCAGCAGCAACCGGGACAGGGTCACTGAAGCTTTCTTT. Translation: CASSNRDRVTEAFF.

The J gene is TRBJ2-5, the V gene TRBV5-1; D may be TRBD1 (6 bases). Germline V gene data show CDR1 as SGHRS and CDR2 as YFSETQ. This CDR3 comprises 14 residues. V lost 2 bases and J 5 bases, leaving 13 bases between the germline ends. The CDR3 nucleotides are TGCGCCAGCAGCTTCACAGGGCCTGGGGAGACCCAGTACTTC. Encoded protein: CASSFTGPGETQYF. Full variable domain (rest looked up from reference TRBV5-1 and TRBJ2-5): KAGVTQTPRYLIKTRGQQVTLSCSPISGHRSVSWYQQTPGQGLQFLFEYFSETQRNKGNFPGRFSGRQFSNSRSEMNVSTLELGDSALYLCASSFTGPGETQYFGPGTRLLVL.